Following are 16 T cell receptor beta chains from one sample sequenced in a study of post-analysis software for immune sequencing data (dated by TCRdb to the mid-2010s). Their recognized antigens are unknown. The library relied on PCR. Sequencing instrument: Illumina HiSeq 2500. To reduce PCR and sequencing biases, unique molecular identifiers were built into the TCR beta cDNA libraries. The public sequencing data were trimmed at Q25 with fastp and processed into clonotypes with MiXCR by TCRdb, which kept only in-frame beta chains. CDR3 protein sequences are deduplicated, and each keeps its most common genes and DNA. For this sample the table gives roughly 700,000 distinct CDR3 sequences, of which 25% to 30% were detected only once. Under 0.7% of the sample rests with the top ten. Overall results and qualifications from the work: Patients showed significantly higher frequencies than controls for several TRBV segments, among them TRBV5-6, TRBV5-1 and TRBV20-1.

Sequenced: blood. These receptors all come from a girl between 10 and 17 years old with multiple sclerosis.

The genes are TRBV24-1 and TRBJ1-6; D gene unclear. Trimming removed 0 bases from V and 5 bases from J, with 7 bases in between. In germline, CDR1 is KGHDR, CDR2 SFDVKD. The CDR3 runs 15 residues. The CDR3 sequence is CATSDLGQNNSPLHF. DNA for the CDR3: TGTGCCACCAGTGATTTGGGGCAGAATAATTCACCCCTCCACTTT.

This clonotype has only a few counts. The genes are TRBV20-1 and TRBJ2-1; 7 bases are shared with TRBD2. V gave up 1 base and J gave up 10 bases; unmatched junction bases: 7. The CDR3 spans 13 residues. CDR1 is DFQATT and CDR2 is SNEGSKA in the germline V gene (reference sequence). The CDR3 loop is CSARVPGGREQFF. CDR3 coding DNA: TGCAGTGCTAGAGTCCCGGGGGGAAGGGAGCAGTTCTTC.

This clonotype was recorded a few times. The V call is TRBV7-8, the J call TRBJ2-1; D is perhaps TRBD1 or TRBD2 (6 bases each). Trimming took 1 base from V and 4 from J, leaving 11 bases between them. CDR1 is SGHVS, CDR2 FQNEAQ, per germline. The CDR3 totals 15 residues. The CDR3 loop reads CASSLGGAEYNEQFF. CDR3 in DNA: TGTGCCAGCAGCTTAGGGGGGGCTGAGTACAATGAGCAGTTCTTC.

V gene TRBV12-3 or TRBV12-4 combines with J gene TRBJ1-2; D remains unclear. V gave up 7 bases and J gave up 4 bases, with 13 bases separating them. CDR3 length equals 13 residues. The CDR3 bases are TGTGCCAGCACCTCTCAGGCCTTCTATGGCTACACCTTC. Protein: CASTSQAFYGYTF.

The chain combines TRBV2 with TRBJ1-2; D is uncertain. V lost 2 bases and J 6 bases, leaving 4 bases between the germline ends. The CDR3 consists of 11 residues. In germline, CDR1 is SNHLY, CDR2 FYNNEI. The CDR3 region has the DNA TGTGCCAGCAGTGAACGGGATGGCTACACCTTC. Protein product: CASSERDGYTF.

CDR3 bases: TGTGCCAGCAGGGTGAATCAAGAGACCCAGTACTTC. Translation: CASRVNQETQYF. This rearrangement joins TRBV7-2 to TRBJ2-5; D unresolved. In germline, CDR1 is SGHTA, CDR2 FQGNSA. V was cut by 6 bases and J by 2 bases, with 7 bases left in between. This CDR3 is 12 amino acids long.

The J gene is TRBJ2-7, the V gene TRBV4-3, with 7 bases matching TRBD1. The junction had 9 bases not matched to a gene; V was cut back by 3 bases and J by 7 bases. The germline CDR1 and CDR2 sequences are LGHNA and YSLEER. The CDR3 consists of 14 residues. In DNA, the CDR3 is TGCGCCAGCAGCCATCAGACAGGGCTCGGAGAGCAGTACTTC. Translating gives CASSHQTGLGEQYF.

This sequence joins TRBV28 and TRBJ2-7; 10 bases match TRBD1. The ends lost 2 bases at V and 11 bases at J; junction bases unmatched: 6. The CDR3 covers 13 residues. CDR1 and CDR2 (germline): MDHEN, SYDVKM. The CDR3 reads CASSLIIGTGEYF. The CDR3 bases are TGTGCCAGCAGTTTAATAATCGGGACAGGGGAGTACTTC.

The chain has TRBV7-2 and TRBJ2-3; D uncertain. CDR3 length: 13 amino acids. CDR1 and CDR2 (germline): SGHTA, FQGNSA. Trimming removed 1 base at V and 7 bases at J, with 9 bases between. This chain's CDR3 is CASSLDMANTQYF. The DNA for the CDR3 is TGTGCCAGCAGCTTAGACATGGCAAATACGCAGTATTTT.

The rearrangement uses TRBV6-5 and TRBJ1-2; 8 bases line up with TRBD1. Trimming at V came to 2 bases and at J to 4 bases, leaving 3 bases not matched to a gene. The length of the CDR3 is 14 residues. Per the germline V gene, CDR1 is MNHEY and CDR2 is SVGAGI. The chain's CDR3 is CASSYHRGGYGYTF. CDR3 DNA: TGTGCCAGCAGTTACCACAGGGGGGGCTATGGCTACACCTTC.

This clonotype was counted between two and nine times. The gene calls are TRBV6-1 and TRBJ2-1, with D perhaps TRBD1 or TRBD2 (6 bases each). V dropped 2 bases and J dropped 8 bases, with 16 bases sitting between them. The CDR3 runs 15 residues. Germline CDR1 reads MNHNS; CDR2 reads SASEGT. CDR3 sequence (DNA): TGTGCCAGCAGTGAATTAATTGGGGGGCCGGATGAGCAGTTCTTC. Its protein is CASSELIGGPDEQFF.

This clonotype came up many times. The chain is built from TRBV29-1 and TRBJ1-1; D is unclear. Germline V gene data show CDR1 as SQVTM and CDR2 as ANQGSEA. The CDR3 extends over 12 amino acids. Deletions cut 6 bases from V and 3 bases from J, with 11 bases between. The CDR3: CSVAVLDTEAFF. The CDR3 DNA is TGCAGCGTCGCCGTGTTGGACACTGAAGCTTTCTTT.

The CDR3, as DNA: TGCAGGACAGGGTACGCAGAGACCCAGTACTTC. Amino acid sequence: CRTGYAETQYF. This sequence joins TRBV20-1 and TRBJ2-5, with TRBD1 identical over 7 bases. Germline loops: CDR1 DFQATT, CDR2 SNEGSKA (reference sequence). CDR3 size: 11 residues.

CDR3 sequence: CSASGAGGAYEQYF. The CDR3 nucleotides read TGCAGTGCTAGCGGGGCGGGGGGCGCCTACGAGCAGTACTTC. The gene calls are TRBV20-1 and TRBJ2-7; 8 nucleotides align to TRBD2. In germline, CDR1 is DFQATT, CDR2 SNEGSKA (reference sequence). The V segment lost 3 bases and the J segment 2 bases; nucleotides outside the gene matches: 6. The CDR3 is 14 amino acids.

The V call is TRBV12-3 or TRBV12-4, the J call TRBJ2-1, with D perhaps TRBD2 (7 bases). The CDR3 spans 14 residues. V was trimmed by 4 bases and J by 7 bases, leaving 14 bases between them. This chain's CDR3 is CASSWGGGTNEQFF. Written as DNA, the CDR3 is TGTGCCAGCAGTTGGGGGGGGGGCACTAATGAGCAGTTCTTC.

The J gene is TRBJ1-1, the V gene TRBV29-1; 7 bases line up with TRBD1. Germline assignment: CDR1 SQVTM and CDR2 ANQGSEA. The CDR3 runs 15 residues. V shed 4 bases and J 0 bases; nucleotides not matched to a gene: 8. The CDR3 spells CSVVNRGGVNTEAFF. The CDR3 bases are TGCAGCGTTGTGAACAGGGGAGGGGTGAACACTGAAGCTTTCTTT.